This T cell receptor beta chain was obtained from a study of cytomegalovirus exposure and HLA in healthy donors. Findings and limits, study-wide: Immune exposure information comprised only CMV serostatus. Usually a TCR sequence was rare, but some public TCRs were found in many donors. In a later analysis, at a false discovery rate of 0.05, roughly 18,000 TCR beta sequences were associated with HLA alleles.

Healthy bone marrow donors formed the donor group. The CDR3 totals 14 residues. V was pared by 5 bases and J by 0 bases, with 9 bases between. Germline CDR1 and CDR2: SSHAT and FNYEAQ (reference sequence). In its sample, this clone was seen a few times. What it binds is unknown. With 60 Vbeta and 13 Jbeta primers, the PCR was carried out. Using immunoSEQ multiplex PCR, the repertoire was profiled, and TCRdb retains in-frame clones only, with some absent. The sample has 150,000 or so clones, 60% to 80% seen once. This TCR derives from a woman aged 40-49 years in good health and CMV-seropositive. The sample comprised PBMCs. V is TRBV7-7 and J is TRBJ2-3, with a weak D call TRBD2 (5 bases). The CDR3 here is CASSQDYSTDTQYF. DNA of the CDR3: TGTGCCAGCAGCCAAGACTATAGCACAGATACGCAGTATTTT.